These 12 T cell receptor beta chains came from one sample sequenced in a study of T cell repertoires in cytomegalovirus infection. These TCRs are of unknown antigen specificity. TCRdb called the reads again in MiXCR, with one record for every CDR3 protein. Here the sample spans approximately 1,000,000 distinct CDR3 sequences, 31% being singletons. The input for sequencing was cultured CD8+ T cells from PBMCs, taken from culture after CMV antigen stimulation. Receptor source: a human donor in good health (CMV status not recorded). Some clones in this sample may be carry-over from other donors' samples.

V gene TRBV7-3 combines with J gene TRBJ2-1; 7 positions agree with TRBD2. Germline loops: CDR1 SGHTA, CDR2 FQGTGA. The length of the CDR3 is 15 residues. Trimming took 4 bases from V and 2 from J; bases not matched to a gene: 5. CDR3 sequence: CASSSVGGTYNEQFF. CDR3 bases: TGTGCCAGCAGCTCAGTCGGGGGGACCTACAATGAGCAGTTCTTC.

The CDR3 reads CASSPSSGRYYEQYF. The CDR3 DNA reads as TGCGCCAGCTCACCTAGTAGCGGGAGGTACTACGAGCAGTACTTC. The rearrangement links TRBV4-1 to TRBJ2-7; 10 positions agree with TRBD2. Per germline, CDR1 MGHRA and CDR2 YSYEKL. Trimming at V came to 8 bases and at J to 3 bases, leaving 10 bases not matched to a gene. The CDR3 runs to 15 residues.

The chain couples TRBV23-1 to TRBJ2-2; 11 nucleotides line up with TRBD2. TRBV23-1 is treated as an ORF (open reading frame) with a function not yet certain. CDR3 length: 20 residues. The junction had 14 bases not matched to a gene; V was cut back by 3 bases and J by 2 bases. This CDR3 reads CASSQTTGGGLAANTGELFF. As DNA, the CDR3 is TGCGCCAGCAGTCAGACGACAGGGGGGGGACTAGCGGCCAACACCGGGGAGCTGTTTTTT.

This clonotype was counted between two and nine times. The chain recombines TRBV7-9 with TRBJ2-7; 14 bases agree with TRBD2. The CDR3 extends over 15 amino acids. Per germline, CDR1 SEHNR and CDR2 FQNEAQ (reference sequence). V lost 5 bases, J lost 5 bases, and 5 bases stayed unmatched. In nucleotides, the CDR3 is TGTGCCAGCAGCCCCGGACTAGCGGGAGGTGACGAGCAGTACTTC. Its protein product is CASSPGLAGGDEQYF.

The chain has TRBV2 and TRBJ2-7, with a possible D match to TRBD2 (6 bases). V was trimmed by 7 bases and J by 5 bases, leaving 21 bases between them. Germline lookup yields CDR1 SNHLY and CDR2 FYNNEI. The CDR3 has 15 amino acids. Written as DNA, the CDR3 is TGTGCCAGCATGGGACTCCGGGGGACTCCTAACGAGCAGTACGTC. Translation gives CASMGLRGTPNEQYV.

This chain connects TRBV12-3 or TRBV12-4 to TRBJ2-1; tentative D call: TRBD2 (6 bases). This CDR3 is built from 14 residues. Trimming shortened V by 3 bases and J by 9 bases, and 15 bases separated the two germline ends. The CDR3 here is CASSFAGPSSEQFF. In nucleotides, the CDR3 is TGTGCCAGCAGTTTCGCGGGGCCCTCTAGTGAGCAGTTCTTC.

The chain uses TRBV6-2 or TRBV6-3 and TRBJ2-1; D is unresolved. The germline gives CDR1 MNHEY, CDR2 SVGEGT. The ends were cut back, 8 bases at V and 2 bases at J, with 10 bases in the middle. The CDR3 spans 13 residues. The CDR3 bases are TGTGCCAGCTCGTCGGCGACCTACAATGAGCAGTTCTTC. This sequence encodes CASSSATYNEQFF.

This clonotype was observed a handful of times. The V and J genes are TRBV19 and TRBJ2-7, with 8 bases lining up with TRBD2. Looked up from germline, CDR1 is LNHDA and CDR2 is SQIVND (reference sequence). This CDR3 contains 17 residues. V gave up 4 bases and J gave up 7 bases; unmatched junction bases: 18. In nucleotides, the CDR3 is TGTGCCAGTAGTACCAAGTTACTAAAGCGGGGGCCGGGAGAGCAGTACTTC. This encodes CASSTKLLKRGPGEQYF.

The chain uses TRBV6-8 and TRBJ1-1; no clear D. Trimming stripped 6 bases from V and 5 bases from J, with 19 bases between. This CDR3 is 15 amino acids long. Germline V gives CDR1 MNHGY, CDR2 SAAAGT. The CDR3 nucleotides are TGTGCCAGCAGGGGAATAAAGAGAGGAGGGACTGAAGCTTTCTTT. It specifies CASRGIKRGGTEAFF.

J is TRBJ2-3 and V is TRBV5-1; 13 bases line up with TRBD2. There are 16 residues in the CDR3. The V gene's germline CDR1 is SGHRS and CDR2 YFSETQ. V lost 4 bases and J lost 1; bases outside the gene matches: 3. CDR3 loop: CASSEGLAGRTDTQYF. For the CDR3, the DNA is TGCGCCAGCAGCGAGGGACTAGCGGGGCGCACAGATACGCAGTATTTT. Looking up the rest from reference TRBV5-1 and TRBJ2-3 gives the full variable domain: KAGVTQTPRYLIKTRGQQVTLSCSPISGHRSVSWYQQTPGQGLQFLFEYFSETQRNKGNFPGRFSGRQFSNSRSEMNVSTLELGDSALYLCASSEGLAGRTDTQYFGPGTRLTVL.

V gene TRBV7-9 combines with J gene TRBJ1-4, with D perhaps matching TRBD1 (5 bases). In germline, CDR1 is SEHNR, CDR2 FQNEAQ (reference sequence). This CDR3 has 14 amino acids. The V gene lost 2 bases and the J gene lost 8 bases, with 12 bases spanning the gap. The CDR3 protein is CASSLWGSEEKLFF. CDR3 nucleotide sequence: TGTGCCAGCAGCTTATGGGGGTCGGAAGAAAAACTGTTTTTT. Filled out from reference TRBV7-9 and TRBJ1-4, the complete variable domain reads DTGVSQNPRHKITKRGQNVTFRCDPISEHNRLYWYRQTLGQGPEFLTYFQNEAQLEKSRLLSDRFSAERPKGSFSTLEIQRTEQGDSAMYLCASSLWGSEEKLFFGSGTQLSVL.

The CDR3 spells CASSQEWPGSSYEQYF. CDR3 in DNA: TGTGCCAGCAGCCAAGAGTGGCCAGGGAGCTCCTACGAGCAGTACTTC. The V and J genes are TRBV3-1 and TRBJ2-7; D is perhaps TRBD1 or TRBD2 (5 bases each). The CDR3 has 16 residues. Germline CDR1 LGHDT, CDR2 YNNKEL (reference sequence). V gave up 0 bases and J gave up 0 bases, with 12 bases separating them.